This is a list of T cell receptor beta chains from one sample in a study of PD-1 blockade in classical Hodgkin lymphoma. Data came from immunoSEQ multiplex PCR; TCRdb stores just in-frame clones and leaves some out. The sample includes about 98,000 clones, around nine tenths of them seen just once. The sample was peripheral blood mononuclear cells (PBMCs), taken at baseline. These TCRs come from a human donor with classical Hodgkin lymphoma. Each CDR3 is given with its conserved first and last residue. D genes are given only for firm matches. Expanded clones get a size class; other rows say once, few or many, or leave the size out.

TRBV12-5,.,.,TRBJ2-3,CASGPGWTADTQYF,TGTGCTAGTGGTCCGGGATGGACAGCGGATACGCAGTATTTT
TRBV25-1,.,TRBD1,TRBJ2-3,CASADRVPYTQYF,TGTGCCAGCGCCGACAGGGTTCCCTATACGCAGTATTTT
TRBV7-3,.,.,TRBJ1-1,CASSLTAANTEAFF,TGTGCCAGCAGCTTAACCGCTGCGAACACTGAAGCTTTCTTT
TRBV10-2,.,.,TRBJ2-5,CASMGLEIETQYF,TGCGCCAGCATGGGACTCGAAATTGAGACCCAGTACTTC
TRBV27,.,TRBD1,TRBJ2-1,CASSLGQSNEQFF,TGTGCCAGCAGTTTGGGACAGAGCAATGAGCAGTTCTTC
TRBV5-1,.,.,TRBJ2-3,CASRRSISSTDTQYF,TGCGCCAGCAGGAGGAGCATCTCTAGCACAGATACGCAGTATTTT
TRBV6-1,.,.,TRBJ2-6,CASGGTSGANVLTF,TGTGCCAGCGGGGGGACATCTGGGGCCAACGTCCTGACTTTC
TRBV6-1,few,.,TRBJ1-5,CASSERRGNQPQHF,TGTGCCAGCAGTGAAAGGAGGGGCAATCAGCCCCAGCATTTT
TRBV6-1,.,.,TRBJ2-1,CASRLQGGRNNEQFF,TGTGCCAGCAGGCTGCAGGGGGGGAGAAACAATGAGCAGTTCTTC
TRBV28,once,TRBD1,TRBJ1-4,CASSLRRTGNEKLFF,TGTGCCAGCAGTTTAAGAAGGACAGGGAATGAAAAACTGTTTTTT
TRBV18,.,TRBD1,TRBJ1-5,CASSPDRGNQPQHF,TGTGCCAGCTCACCGGACAGGGGAAATCAGCCCCAGCATTTT
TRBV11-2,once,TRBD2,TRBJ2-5,CASSSGLAGYQETQYF,TGTGCCAGCAGCTCGGGACTAGCGGGGTACCAAGAGACCCAGTACTTC
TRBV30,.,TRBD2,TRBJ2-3,CAWSVGGRSTDTQYF,TGTGCCTGGAGTGTAGGCGGGAGGTCCACAGATACGCAGTATTTT
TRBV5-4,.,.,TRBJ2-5,CASSPSQGAETQYF,TGTGCCAGCAGCCCAAGTCAGGGAGCAGAGACCCAGTACTTC
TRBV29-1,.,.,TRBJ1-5,CSVRGGSGNQPQHF,TGCAGCGTGAGGGGGGGTTCAGGCAATCAGCCCCAGCATTTT
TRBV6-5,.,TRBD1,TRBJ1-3,CASRPGQLRNTIYF,TGTGCCAGCAGACCGGGACAGCTAAGAAACACCATATATTTT
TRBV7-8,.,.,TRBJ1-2,CASRAGGSAGYTF,TGTGCCAGCAGAGCTGGGGGGTCGGCTGGCTACACCTTC
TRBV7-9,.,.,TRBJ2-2,CASSLYNGGAGELFF,TGTGCCAGCAGCTTATATAATGGCGGAGCCGGGGAGCTGTTTTTT
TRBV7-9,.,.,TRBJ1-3,CASSSLKGNTIYF,TGTGCCAGCAGCTCCCTAAAGGGAAACACCATATATTTT
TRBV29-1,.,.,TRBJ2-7,CSASRTSAYEQYF,TGCAGCGCATCCAGGACCTCCGCCTACGAGCAGTACTTC
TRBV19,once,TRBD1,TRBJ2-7,CASSMDRGTYEQYF,TGTGCCAGTAGTATGGACAGGGGCACCTACGAGCAGTACTTC
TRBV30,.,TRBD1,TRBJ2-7,CAWTRGDRVVYEQYF,TGTGCCTGGACTAGGGGGGACAGGGTGGTCTACGAGCAGTACTTC
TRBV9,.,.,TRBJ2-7,CASSGAGQTIPYEQYF,TGTGCCAGCAGCGGAGCGGGACAGACAATTCCCTACGAGCAGTACTTC
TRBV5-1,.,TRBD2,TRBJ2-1,CASRTAGVSYNEQFF,TGCGCCAGCAGGACAGCGGGAGTGTCCTACAATGAGCAGTTCTTC
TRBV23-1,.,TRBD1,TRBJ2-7,CASSQAGTGEQYF,TGCGCCAGCAGTCAAGCCGGGACAGGCGAGCAGTACTTC
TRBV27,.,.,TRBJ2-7,CASSFLGDGYEQYF,TGTGCCAGCAGTTTTCTAGGAGACGGGTACGAGCAGTACTTC
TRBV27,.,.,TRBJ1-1,CASSLRSAGGTEAFF,TGTGCCAGCAGTTTAAGGTCCGCGGGCGGTACTGAAGCTTTCTTT
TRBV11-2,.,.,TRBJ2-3,CASSPIGLITDTQYF,TGTGCCAGCAGCCCCATAGGCCTCATCACAGATACGCAGTATTTT
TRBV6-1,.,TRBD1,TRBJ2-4,CAILKVGRGKNIQYF,TGTGCCATTTTAAAAGTGGGCAGGGGGAAAAACATTCAGTACTTC
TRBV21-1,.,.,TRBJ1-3,CASSAGQEGHWVSGNTIYF,TGTGCCAGCAGCGCTGGACAGGAAGGGCATTGGGTCTCTGGAAACACCATATATTTT
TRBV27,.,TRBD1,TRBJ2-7,CASSLRDRGSEQYF,TGTGCCAGCAGTTTAAGGGACAGGGGGAGCGAGCAGTACTTC
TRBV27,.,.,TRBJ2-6,CASSSQLSGANVLTF,TGTGCCAGCAGTTCTCAGCTCTCTGGGGCCAACGTCCTGACTTTC
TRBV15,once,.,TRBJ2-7,CATSRERVSEQYF,TGTGCCACCAGCAGAGAACGGGTCTCCGAGCAGTACTTC
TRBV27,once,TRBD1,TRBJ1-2,CASSSLGTGEYGYTF,TGTGCCAGCAGTTCTCTCGGGACAGGAGAGTATGGCTACACCTTC
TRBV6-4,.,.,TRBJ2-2,CASSVRGITGELFF,TGTGCCAGCAGTGTTAGGGGGATCACCGGGGAGCTGTTTTTT
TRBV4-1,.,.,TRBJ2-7,CASSQGVYEQYF,TGCGCCAGCAGCCAAGGGGTCTACGAGCAGTACTTC
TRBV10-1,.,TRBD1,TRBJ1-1,CASSEAPTGVNTEAFF,TGCGCCAGCAGTGAGGCACCGACAGGGGTAAACACTGAAGCTTTCTTT
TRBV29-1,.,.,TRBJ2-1,CSVEPQSNEQFF,TGCAGCGTTGAACCTCAAAGCAATGAGCAGTTCTTC
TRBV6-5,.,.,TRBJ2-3,CASSPVLVTDTQYF,TGTGCCAGCAGTCCGGTCCTAGTCACAGATACGCAGTATTTT
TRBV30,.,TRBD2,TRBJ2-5,CAWGTPLSAGGWGETQYF,TGTGCCTGGGGTACACCACTATCGGCGGGAGGTTGGGGAGAGACCCAGTACTTC